These 24 T cell receptor beta chains share one sample of origin, sequenced in a study of tumor-infiltrating lymphocytes in primary liver carcinoma. Reverse transcription of approximately 500 ng total RNA with a constant-region primer produced TCR beta cDNA. The TCR beta library was amplified through three nested multiplex PCR rounds in a modified ARM-PCR procedure. TRBV1-TRBV30 forward and Cbeta reverse primers drove the first two roughly 10-cycle rounds. TCRdb processed the multiplex PCR reads anew with MiXCR; each CDR3 protein has one entry. The sample records almost 200,000 distinct CDR3 sequences, about 65% being singletons. RNA isolated from unsorted whole blood supplied the blood RNA, with germline DNA also extracted. The specimen was peripheral blood. These receptors were collected from a woman in her sixties or seventies with primary liver carcinoma and hepatitis B virus infection.

With regard to this clonotype: This sequence may be a read error, since a much larger clone differs from it by one base. The rearrangement joins TRBV11-2 to TRBJ2-6, with D possibly being TRBD2 (5 bases). V was cut by 10 bases and J by 0 bases, with 13 bases left in between. In germline, CDR1 is SGHAT, CDR2 FQNNGV. The CDR3 runs 15 residues. The DNA for the CDR3 is TGTGCCACCCAGCGGCCGCCCTCTGGGGCCAACGTCCTGACTTTC. It is translated as CATQRPPSGANVLTF.

This clonotype was observed many times. The V gene is TRBV4-1, the J gene TRBJ1-2; D gene ambiguous. CDR1 and CDR2 (germline): MGHRA, YSYEKL. V shed 0 bases and J shed 4 bases, with 15 bases lying between them. This CDR3 region has 16 residues. DNA for the CDR3: TGCGCCAGCAGCCAAGACCTGGTCCCCTCTACCTATGGCTACACCTTC. This translates into CASSQDLVPSTYGYTF.

Of note for this clonotype: This sequence may be a read error, since a much larger clone differs from it by one base. The chain carries TRBV10-2 and TRBJ1-1; TRBD1 matches 8 bases. The ends lost 7 bases at V and 7 bases at J; junction bases unmatched: 8. Germline V CDR1 and CDR2: WSHSY, SAAADI. This CDR3 spans 13 amino acids. The CDR3 region has the DNA TGCGCCAGCAAGGGACAGGACTACATTGAAGCTTTCTTT. This encodes CASKGQDYIEAFF.

As concerns this clonotype: With a much larger clone just one base away, this may be a read error. The CDR3 region is CGVEDGTDTQYF. The CDR3 DNA reads as TGCGGCGTTGAAGACGGCACAGATACGCAGTATTTT. V usage is TRBV29-1 and J usage is TRBJ2-3; D gene ambiguous. This CDR3 contains 12 residues. Germline CDR1 SQVTM, CDR2 ANQGSEA.

About this clonotype itself: At one end, the junction sequence differs from germline, possibly due to a read error. This chain links TRBV27 with TRBJ2-3, with TRBD2 matching over 14 bases. CDR1 MNHEY and CDR2 SMNVEV come from the germline V gene (reference sequence). This CDR3 comprises 16 residues. CDR3 region: CANSSRLAGGTDTQYF. CDR3 coding DNA: TGTGCCAACAGTTCTCGACTAGCGGGAGGGACAGATACGCAGTATTTT.

A few counts support this clonotype. At one boundary the junction diverges from the germline segment, which might be a read error. The chain recombines TRBV7-9 with TRBJ2-7; tentatively, D is TRBD1 (5 bases). Per germline, CDR1 SEHNR and CDR2 FQNEAQ (reference sequence). The CDR3 sequence is 13 residues long. The CDR3: CASRARYNYEQYF. CDR3 sequence (DNA): TGTGCTAGCAGGGCCCGGTACAATTACGAGCAGTACTTC.

Turning to this clonotype: This sequence may be a read error, since a much larger clone differs from it by one base. The gene calls are TRBV6-8 and TRBJ2-2; maybe TRBD1 (5 bases). Germline-derived CDR1 and CDR2 are MNHGY and SAAAGT. The CDR3 contains 15 residues. The CDR3 spells CANSYYKPTAGELFF. The DNA for the CDR3 is TGTGCCAACAGTTACTACAAACCGACAGCCGGGGAGCTGTTTTTT.

This clonotype was recorded once. The J gene is TRBJ2-5, the V gene TRBV11-2; possibly TRBD2 for D (6 bases). The V gene's germline CDR1 is SGHAT and CDR2 FQNNGV. CDR3 size: 16 residues. Trimming took 7 bases from V and 1 from J, leaving 19 bases between them. The CDR3 region is CASNQDPGTGQETQYF. The CDR3 bases are TGTGCCAGCAACCAAGACCCCGGGACTGGCCAAGAGACCCAGTACTTC.

Worth noting for this clonotype: The junction shows a germline mismatch at one end, possibly a read error. The CDR3 is CPSSVRLGETQYF. The DNA of the CDR3 is TGTCCCAGCAGCGTAAGGCTAGGAGAGACCCAGTACTTC. The rearrangement links TRBV11-2 to TRBJ2-5; D gene unclear. The germline V gene encodes CDR1 SGHAT and CDR2 FQNNGV. The CDR3 contains 13 residues.

In this sample, this clonotype turned up a few times. This chain links TRBV23-1 with TRBJ2-1; 12 positions match TRBD2. TRBV23-1 falls under the ORF class, with uncertain function. V lost 2 bases to trimming and J lost 9 bases; unmatched junction nucleotides: 11. This CDR3 has 17 residues. CDR3 loop: CASSQGSGLAGRVEQFF. In DNA, the CDR3 is TGCGCCAGCAGTCAAGGCTCAGGACTAGCGGGACGGGTTGAGCAGTTCTTC.

The chain links TRBV11-1 to TRBJ2-7, with 10 bases matching TRBD1. Per germline, CDR1 SGHAT and CDR2 FQDESV (reference sequence). The trim removed 7 bases at V and 4 bases at J, leaving 7 bases unmatched. This CDR3 has 14 amino acids. DNA for the CDR3: TGTGCCAGCAACATGGGACAGGGGTCATACGAGCAGTACTTC. Amino acid sequence: CASNMGQGSYEQYF.

The genes are TRBV11-1 and TRBJ2-2; D not certain. Looked up from germline, CDR1 is SGHAT and CDR2 is FQDESV (reference sequence). The CDR3 runs 17 residues. The CDR3 DNA follows: TGTACCAACAGCTTAGAACCTCGGCTAGTAAATTCCGGGGAGCTGTTTTTT. Translating it yields CTNSLEPRLVNSGELFF.

A word on this clonotype: A much larger clone is a single base away; this may be a read error. The missing conserved phenylalanine or tryptophan at the end of this CDR3 makes a read error likely. The chain employs TRBV5-4 and TRBJ1-1; TRBD1 agrees at 7 bases. The CDR3 is 14 amino acids. Per germline, CDR1 SGHNT and CDR2 YYREEE (reference sequence). The trim removed 4 bases at V and 5 bases at J, leaving 8 bases unmatched. The CDR3: CASSPRQGKTEAFI. CDR3 nucleotides: TGTGCCAGCAGCCCCCGACAGGGTAAAACTGAAGCTTTCATT.

A single count supports this clonotype. The conserved final phenylalanine or tryptophan is absent from the CDR3, which likely points to a read error. This rearrangement joins TRBV12-3 or TRBV12-4 to TRBJ2-6; 7 nucleotides line up with TRBD1. This CDR3 comprises 18 residues. The CDR3: CASSSFPGQTSVANVLTL. The CDR3 DNA reads as TGTGCCAGCAGCTCGTTTCCGGGACAGACCTCTGTGGCCAACGTCCTGACTTTA.

Points on this clonotype: This may be a read error, as it is one base from a much larger clone. The genes are TRBV13 and TRBJ2-7; unclear D gene. The CDR3 spans 16 residues. V lost 5 bases, J lost 0 bases, and 17 bases lay in between. Germline assignment: CDR1 PRHDT and CDR2 FYEKMQ (reference sequence). CDR3 sequence: CASSPPANPYSYEQYF. The DNA for the CDR3 is TGTGCCAGCAGCCCACCAGCCAATCCGTACTCCTACGAGCAGTACTTC.

J is TRBJ1-3 and V is TRBV2; TRBD1 agrees at 11 bases. The CDR3 spans 17 residues. V shed 4 bases and J 0 bases; nucleotides not matched to a gene: 5. Germline CDR1 SNHLY, CDR2 FYNNEI. DNA of the CDR3: TGTGCCAGCAGTGGGACAGGGGGCGCCTTCTCTGGAAACACCATATATTTT. Translation: CASSGTGGAFSGNTIYF.

With respect to this clonotype: One junction end does not reproduce the germline sequence, and a read error may be involved. V and J are TRBV29-1 and TRBJ2-7; tentatively, D is TRBD1 (5 bases). CDR1 and CDR2 from the germline V gene are SQVTM and ANQGSEA. The CDR3 consists of 12 residues. The CDR3 region has the DNA TGCAGTGTTGGATACAGGCAGCACGAGCAGTACTTC. Translated: CSVGYRQHEQYF.

The chain carries TRBV3-1 and TRBJ1-1, with 7 bases identical to TRBD1. CDR1 is LGHDT and CDR2 is YNNKEL in the germline V gene (reference sequence). The CDR3 is 13 amino acids. Trimming cost V 6 bases and J 4 bases; bases outside gene matches: 5. This CDR3 is CASRRTGGTEAFF. DNA for the CDR3: TGTGCCAGCAGAAGGACAGGAGGCACTGAAGCTTTCTTT.

This clonotype was seen a single time. The chain is built from TRBV5-4 and TRBJ2-1; tentatively, D is TRBD2 (6 bases). V gave up 3 bases and J gave up 7 bases, with 20 bases separating them. Germline V gene lookup returns CDR1 SGHNT and CDR2 YYREEE (reference sequence). There are 16 residues in the CDR3. The CDR3 is CASSSLSGWADNEQFF. Written as DNA, the CDR3 is TGTGCCAGCAGCTCCTTGAGCGGGTGGGCCGATAATGAGCAGTTCTTC.

The chain joins TRBV28 to TRBJ1-2; D gene unclear. Trimming took off 10 bases at V and 0 bases at J, with 18 bases between the two ends. This CDR3 has 15 residues. Germline V gives CDR1 MDHEN, CDR2 SYDVKM. The CDR3 spells CAIRSAITTNYGYTF. CDR3 in DNA: TGTGCCATACGATCGGCGATAACAACTAACTATGGCTACACCTTC.

As for this clonotype: Given the absence of the conserved phenylalanine or tryptophan at the CDR3 end, a read error is likely. V usage is TRBV12-3 or TRBV12-4 and J usage is TRBJ1-2; 7 bases match TRBD1. The CDR3 spans 16 residues. The CDR3 nucleotides are TGTGCCAGCAGTCCCCTGTCCGGGACAGAGGGCTATGGATACACCTTG. Its protein is CASSPLSGTEGYGYTL.

This clonotype was counted only a few times. The V and J genes are TRBV5-4 and TRBJ1-1, with D uncertain. V lost 4 bases and J lost 3, with 13 bases in between. The CDR3 spans 14 residues. CDR1 and CDR2 from the germline V gene are SGHNT and YYREEE (reference sequence). This CDR3 reads CASSPGIWDTEAFF. The CDR3 bases are TGTGCCAGCAGCCCGGGGATATGGGACACTGAAGCTTTCTTT.

For this clonotype: One end of the junction varies from germline; a read error may be responsible. V usage is TRBV11-2 and J usage is TRBJ2-5, with 7 bases fitting TRBD2. The CDR3 has 14 amino acids. Germline V gene data show CDR1 as SGHAT and CDR2 as FQNNGV. The CDR3 DNA follows: TGTGCCAGCAGCCCAAGCGGGACCCAAGAGACCCAGTGCTTC. Translating gives CASSPSGTQETQCF.

Notes on this clonotype: Its ends do not fully match the called genes, so a read error is possible. The chain is built from TRBV4-1 and TRBJ1-5; D is ambiguous. This CDR3 has 15 residues. In germline, CDR1 is MGHRA, CDR2 YSYEKL. The CDR3 DNA sequence: TGTGCCAGCAGCCAAATGGAAAGCAGCAATCAGCCCCAGCATTTT. It codes for CASSQMESSNQPQHF.